This T cell receptor beta chain was profiled in a study of a mutant IDH1 vaccine in newly diagnosed glioma (dated by TCRdb to the early 2020s). Describing the broader study: Across visits V03 through V10, patients got a total of eight vaccinations, given in weeks 1, 3, 5, 7, 11, 15, 19 and 23. Vaccination started 4-6 weeks after radiotherapy alone, or was given together with temozolomide cycles in the groups whose treatment included chemotherapy. Of the 30 or so patients who were treated, around 60% were male and 37.5% were female, and the mean age was approximately 40 years. Prior to enrollment, standard therapy consisting of radiotherapy alone, temozolomide alone, or radiochemotherapy with temozolomide had been administered to patients, with the combination being received by most patients. Six visits were used for peripheral blood collection: V03 (baseline), V05, V07, V10, V12 and V13. For exploratory analyses, longitudinal TCRB deep sequencing was carried out in approximately 25 treated patients wherever samples were available. What the authors observed across the whole study: The authors stated that sample limitations prevented analyses of patient blood samples from being reproduced. Immune responses induced by the vaccine were seen in approximately 92% of patients across multiple MHC alleles. No apparent relationship was observed between pseudoprogression and alterations in the top peripheral T cell clonotypes detected by TCRB sequencing. Availability determined which PBMC samples were chosen for TCRB deep sequencing.

The sample's time point label, decoded: week 5, during vaccination. Every vaccine dose consisted of 300 ug of a 20-mer mutant IDH1 peptide in Montanide, administered subcutaneously together with topical imiquimod. All donors had newly diagnosed IDH1-mutant astrocytomas of WHO grade 3 or 4 that showed loss of nuclear ATRX. The samples were drawn from NOA16, a multicentre, single-arm, open-label phase I trial in Germany that tested a mutant IDH1 peptide vaccine in humans for the first time. Genomic DNA for TCRB sequencing was extracted from EDTA blood using the DNeasy Blood and Tissue Kit. The CDR3 goes from the cysteine to the phenylalanine over 14 residues. Kept here is only the CDR3 DNA, which spans 42 bases and is read in frame from base 1. CDR1 and CDR2, looked up from the germline V gene, are MNHEY and SVGAGI. Ends trimmed: V by 5 bases, J by 0 bases; bases unmatched to a gene: 3. Libraries were constructed by the immunoSEQ multiplex PCR assay. Rearranged TCR beta chain sequences were amplified using the hsTCRB Kit according to the manufacturer's protocol. An Illumina MiSeq was used to sequence the TCRB libraries. From the authors' description of their analysis: The proprietary platform of the kit vendor was used for demultiplexing, trimming and gene mapping. In its TCRdb copy, this immuneACCESS table keeps in-frame sequences only and misses some clones. Where compared with another copy, unresolved V genes explain less than half of these, and the others have no known cause. V and J calls and clone size are given by that table; D and trimming were obtained from the DNA. Across this sample there are tens of thousands of clones, with 89% seen only once. Around a fifth of the sample rests with the top ten.

With regard to this clone: The target of this receptor is not known. There are no base qualities to consult, and no much larger clone falls within one base.

This TCR was recovered from a man in his late teens or twenties with glioma. The chain is made from TRBV6-5 and TRBJ2-7; 8 nucleotides in the junction match TRBD1. Specimen: PBMCs, collected from a glioma patient whose treatment included an IDH1 peptide vaccine. The CDR3 has the sequence CASSAGGSSYEQYF. In nucleotides, the sequence is TGTGCCAGCAGTGCAGGGGGCAGCTCCTACGAGCAGTACTTC.